Listed here are 10 T cell receptor beta chains from one sample, sequenced in a study of regulatory T cells. Regarding the study as a whole: Hydrophobic residues at CDR3 positions 6 and 7 were enriched in conventional CD4+ T cells of CD3G-deficient patients.

Antigens of these TCRs are unknown. Amplification used 52 TRBV primers and 13 TRBJ primers. The assay was immunoSEQ multiplex PCR, and TCRdb's table has in-frame clones only and misses some. The top ten clones hold about 1.3% of a sample with about 23,000 clones, more than 70% of them seen once. Source material: conventional CD4+ T cells sorted from blood. All receptors derive from a child aged 5-17 years with CD3G deficiency.

The chain carries TRBV5-1 and TRBJ2-3; D gene ambiguous. V was pared by 5 bases and J by 5 bases, with 15 bases between. CDR3 length: 14 residues. Germline CDR1 SGHRS, CDR2 YFSETQ. CDR3 loop: CASSKELRRDTQYF. CDR3 DNA sequence: TGCGCCAGCAGTAAGGAGTTGAGGCGAGATACGCAGTATTTT.

V is TRBV19 and J is TRBJ2-3; D possibly matches TRBD1 or TRBD2 (6 bases each). V was pared by 6 bases and J by 4 bases, with 14 bases between. There are 14 residues in the CDR3. Germline V gene sequence: CDR1 LNHDA, CDR2 SQIVND (reference sequence). CDR3 in amino acids: CASRKRGVSDTQYF. The CDR3 nucleotides read TGTGCCAGTAGGAAAAGGGGGGTATCAGATACGCAGTATTTT.

This clone was found a few times. J is TRBJ2-3 and V is TRBV10-3; a weak D match, TRBD2 (7 bases). The germline V and J ends were trimmed by 3 bases and 2 bases, with 12 bases remaining between them. The CDR3 contains 15 residues. The germline V gene has CDR1 ENHRY and CDR2 SYGVKD. This CDR3 reads CAISEGRDNTDTQYF. Written as DNA, the CDR3 is TGTGCCATCAGTGAAGGGAGGGACAACACAGATACGCAGTATTTT.

Here the CDR3 reads CASSLGGQNTIYF. CDR3 nucleotide sequence: TGTGCCAGCAGCTTAGGAGGCCAAAACACCATATATTTT. This sequence joins TRBV7-9 and TRBJ1-3; no definite D call. Trimming took off 1 base at V and 6 bases at J, with 7 bases between the two ends. Per the germline V gene, CDR1 is SEHNR and CDR2 is FQNEAQ (reference sequence). The CDR3 runs to 13 residues.

For this clone: Within the sample, other DNA sequences also encode this same CDR3. V gene TRBV7-9 combines with J gene TRBJ2-7; 11 bases fit TRBD2. Trimming removed 1 base from V and 6 bases from J; junction bases left unmatched: 2. CDR1 and CDR2 from the germline V gene are SEHNR and FQNEAQ (reference sequence). CDR3 length equals 14 residues. CDR3 sequence (DNA): TGTGCCAGCAGCTTAGGGCTAGCGGGAGGCGAGCAGTACTTC. This gives the protein CASSLGLAGGEQYF. Complete variable domain (other parts from reference TRBV7-9 and TRBJ2-7): DTGVSQNPRHKITKRGQNVTFRCDPISEHNRLYWYRQTLGQGPEFLTYFQNEAQLEKSRLLSDRFSAERPKGSFSTLEIQRTEQGDSAMYLCASSLGLAGGEQYFGPGTRLTVT.

V is TRBV27 and J is TRBJ2-1; 11 nucleotides line up with TRBD2. There are 17 residues in the CDR3. Germline lookup yields CDR1 MNHEY and CDR2 SMNVEV (reference sequence). After removal of 3 bases from V and 7 bases from J, the junction contained 11 bases not matched to a gene. The CDR3, as DNA: TGTGCCAGCAGTTTCCTTAGCGGGAGGGCCCGGATTAATGAGCAGTTCTTC. Encoded protein: CASSFLSGRARINEQFF.

The V and J genes are TRBV28 and TRBJ2-7; 10 bases are shared with TRBD1. Germline V lookup: CDR1 MDHEN, CDR2 SYDVKM. CDR3 length equals 15 residues. The ends lost 8 bases at V and 2 bases at J; junction bases unmatched: 9. The CDR3 protein is CASSQGTGVAYEQYF. In DNA form, the CDR3 reads TGTGCCAGCTCACAGGGGACAGGGGTTGCCTACGAGCAGTACTTC.

This clone is a singleton in its sample. V is TRBV5-1 and J is TRBJ2-7, with TRBD1 matching over 7 bases. The length of the CDR3 is 14 residues. Germline V gene lookup returns CDR1 SGHRS and CDR2 YFSETQ. V lost 5 bases, J lost 0 bases, and 5 bases stayed unmatched. CDR3 DNA: TGCGCCAGCAGGAGGGACAGCAGCTCCTACGAGCAGTACTTC. Encoded protein: CASRRDSSSYEQYF.

The chain combines TRBV6-1 with TRBJ2-1; 8 nucleotides agree with TRBD2. The germline CDR1 and CDR2 sequences are MNHNS and SASEGT. The CDR3 has 18 amino acids. After removal of 4 bases from V and 3 bases from J, the junction contained 14 bases not matched to a gene. The CDR3 here is CASSGRGLERGSYNEQFF. The CDR3 bases are TGTGCCAGCAGTGGCCGGGGACTAGAGAGAGGGAGCTACAATGAGCAGTTCTTC.

The chain uses TRBV5-1 and TRBJ2-1, with 16 bases that match TRBD2. The CDR3 spans 13 residues. V shed 4 bases and J 14 bases; nucleotides not matched to a gene: 3. Germline V gene data show CDR1 as SGHRS and CDR2 as YFSETQ. The CDR3 DNA is TGCGCCAGCAGCCCCGGGACTAGCGGGAGGGAGTTCTTC. Protein sequence: CASSPGTSGREFF.